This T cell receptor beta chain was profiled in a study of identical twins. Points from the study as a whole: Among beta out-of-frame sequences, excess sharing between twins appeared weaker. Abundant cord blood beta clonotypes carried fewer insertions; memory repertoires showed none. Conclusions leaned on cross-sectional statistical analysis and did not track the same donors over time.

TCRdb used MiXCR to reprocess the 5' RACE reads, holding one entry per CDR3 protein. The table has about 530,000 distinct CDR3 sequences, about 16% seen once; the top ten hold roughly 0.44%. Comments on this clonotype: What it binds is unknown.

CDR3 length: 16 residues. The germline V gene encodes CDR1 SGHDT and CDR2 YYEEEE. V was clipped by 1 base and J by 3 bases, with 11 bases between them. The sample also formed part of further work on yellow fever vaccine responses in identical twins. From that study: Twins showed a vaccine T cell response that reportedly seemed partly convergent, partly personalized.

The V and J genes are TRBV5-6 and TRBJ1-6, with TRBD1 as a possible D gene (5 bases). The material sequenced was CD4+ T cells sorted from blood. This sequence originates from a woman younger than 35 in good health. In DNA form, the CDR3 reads TGTGCCAGCAGCTTGAAGGGGACCGGCTATAATTCACCCCTCCACTTT. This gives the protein CASSLKGTGYNSPLHF.